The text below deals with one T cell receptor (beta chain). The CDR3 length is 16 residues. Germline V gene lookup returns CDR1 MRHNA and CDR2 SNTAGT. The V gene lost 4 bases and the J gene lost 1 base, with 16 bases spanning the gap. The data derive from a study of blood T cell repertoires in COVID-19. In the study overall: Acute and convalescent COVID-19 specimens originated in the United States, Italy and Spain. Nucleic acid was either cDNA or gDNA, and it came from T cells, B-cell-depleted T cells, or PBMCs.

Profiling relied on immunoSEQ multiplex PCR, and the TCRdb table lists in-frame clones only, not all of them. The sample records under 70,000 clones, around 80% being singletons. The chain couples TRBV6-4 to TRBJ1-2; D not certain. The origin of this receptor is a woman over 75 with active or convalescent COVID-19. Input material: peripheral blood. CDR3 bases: TGTGCCAGCAGTGCATCAGGCGAGATCGATAACTATGGCTACACCTTC. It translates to CASSASGEIDNYGYTF.